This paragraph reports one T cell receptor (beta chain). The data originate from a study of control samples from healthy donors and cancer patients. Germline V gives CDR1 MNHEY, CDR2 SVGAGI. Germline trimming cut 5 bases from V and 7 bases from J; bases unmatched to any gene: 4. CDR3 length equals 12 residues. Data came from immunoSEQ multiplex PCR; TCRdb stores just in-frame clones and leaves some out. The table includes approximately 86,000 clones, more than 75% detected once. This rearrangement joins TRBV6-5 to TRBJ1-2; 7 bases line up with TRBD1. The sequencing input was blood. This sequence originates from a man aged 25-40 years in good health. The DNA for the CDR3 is TGTGCCAGCAGTCAACAGGGGTTTGGCTACACCTTC. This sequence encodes CASSQQGFGYTF.